Below, one T cell receptor (beta chain) is given with its context. The source of the sample is a study of T cell responses to AZD1222 COVID-19 vaccine. Method: immunoSEQ multiplex PCR; TCRdb's copy keeps in-frame clones and lacks some. The table includes 190,000 or so clones, about 94% detected once. The material sequenced was peripheral blood, taken 28 days after the second AZD1222 dose. The clonotype originates from an adult who received the AZD1222 COVID-19 vaccine.

CDR3 coding DNA: TGTGCCAGTAGTATCGGGGGGCAGGAAGCTTTCTTT. Translating it yields CASSIGGQEAFF. V and J are TRBV19 and TRBJ1-1, with D possibly TRBD1 on 6 matching bases. The V gene lost 3 bases and the J gene lost 8 bases, with 10 bases spanning the gap. CDR1 is LNHDA, CDR2 SQIVND, per germline (reference sequence). The CDR3 is 12 amino acids.